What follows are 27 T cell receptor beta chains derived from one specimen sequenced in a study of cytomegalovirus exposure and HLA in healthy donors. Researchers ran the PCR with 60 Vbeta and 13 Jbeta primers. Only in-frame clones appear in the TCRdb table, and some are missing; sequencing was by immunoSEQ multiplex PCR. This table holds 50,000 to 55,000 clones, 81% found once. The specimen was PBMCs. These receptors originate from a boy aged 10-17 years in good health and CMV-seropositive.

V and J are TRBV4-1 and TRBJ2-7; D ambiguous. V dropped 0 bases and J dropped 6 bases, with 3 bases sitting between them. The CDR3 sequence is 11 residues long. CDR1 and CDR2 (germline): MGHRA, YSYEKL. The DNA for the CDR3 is TGCGCCAGCAGCCAAGACAGCGAGCAGTACTTC. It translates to CASSQDSEQYF.

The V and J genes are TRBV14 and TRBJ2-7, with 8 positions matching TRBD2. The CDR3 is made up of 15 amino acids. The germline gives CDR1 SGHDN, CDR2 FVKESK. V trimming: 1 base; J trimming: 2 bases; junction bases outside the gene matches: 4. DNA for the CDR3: TGTGCCAGCAGCCAAGGTGGGACTAGGCCCTACGAGCAGTACTTC. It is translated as CASSQGGTRPYEQYF.

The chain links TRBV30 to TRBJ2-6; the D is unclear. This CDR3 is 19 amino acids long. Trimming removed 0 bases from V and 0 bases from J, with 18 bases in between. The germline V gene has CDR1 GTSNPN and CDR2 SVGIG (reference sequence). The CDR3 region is CAWSVHERTAASGANVLTF. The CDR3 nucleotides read TGTGCCTGGAGTGTACATGAGAGAACAGCAGCCTCTGGGGCCAACGTCCTGACTTTC.

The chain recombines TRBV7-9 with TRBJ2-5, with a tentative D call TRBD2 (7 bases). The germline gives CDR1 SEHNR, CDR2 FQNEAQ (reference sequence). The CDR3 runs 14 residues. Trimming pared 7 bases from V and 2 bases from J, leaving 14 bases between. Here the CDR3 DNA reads TGTGCCAGCACAACGGGGGGCCCTCAAGAGACCCAGTACTTC. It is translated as CASTTGGPQETQYF.

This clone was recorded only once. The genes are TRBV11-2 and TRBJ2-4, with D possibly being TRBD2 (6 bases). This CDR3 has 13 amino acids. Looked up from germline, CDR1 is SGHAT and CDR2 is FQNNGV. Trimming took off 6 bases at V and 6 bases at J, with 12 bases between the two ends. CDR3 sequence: CASSLGSGNIQYF. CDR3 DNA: TGTGCCAGCAGTCTTGGTAGCGGAAACATTCAGTACTTC.

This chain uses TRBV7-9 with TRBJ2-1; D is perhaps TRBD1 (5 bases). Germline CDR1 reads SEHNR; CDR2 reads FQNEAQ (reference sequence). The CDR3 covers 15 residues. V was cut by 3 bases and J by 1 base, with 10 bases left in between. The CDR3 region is CASSFLQGSYNEQFF. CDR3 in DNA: TGTGCCAGCAGCTTCCTCCAGGGTTCCTACAATGAGCAGTTCTTC.

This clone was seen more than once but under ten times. CDR3 DNA: TGTGCCAGTAGTATAGATGGAGGGTCGGACTACGAGCAGTACTTC. This translates into CASSIDGGSDYEQYF. The chain carries TRBV19 and TRBJ2-7; perhaps TRBD2 as D (6 bases). CDR1 LNHDA and CDR2 SQIVND come from the germline V gene (reference sequence). V was trimmed by 0 bases and J by 3 bases, leaving 12 bases between them. The CDR3 loop spans 15 amino acids. The full variable domain, rest sourced from reference TRBV19 and TRBJ2-7, is DGGITQSPKYLFRKEGQNVTLSCEQNLNHDAMYWYRQDPGQGLRLIYYSQIVNDFQKGDIAEGYSVSREKKESFPLTVTSAQKNPTAFYLCASSIDGGSDYEQYFGPGTRLTVT.

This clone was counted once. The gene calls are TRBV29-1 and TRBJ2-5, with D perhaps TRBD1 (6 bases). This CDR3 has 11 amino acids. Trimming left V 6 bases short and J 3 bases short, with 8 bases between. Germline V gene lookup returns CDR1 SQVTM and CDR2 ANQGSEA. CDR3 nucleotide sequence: TGCAGCGTCGGACAGAAAGAGACCCAGTACTTC. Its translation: CSVGQKETQYF.

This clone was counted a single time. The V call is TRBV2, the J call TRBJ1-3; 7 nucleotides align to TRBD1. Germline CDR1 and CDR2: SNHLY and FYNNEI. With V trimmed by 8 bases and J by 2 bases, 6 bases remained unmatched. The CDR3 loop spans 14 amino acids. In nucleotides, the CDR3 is TGTGCCAGCGCAGGCACAGGGGCTGGAAACACCATATATTTT. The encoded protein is CASAGTGAGNTIYF.

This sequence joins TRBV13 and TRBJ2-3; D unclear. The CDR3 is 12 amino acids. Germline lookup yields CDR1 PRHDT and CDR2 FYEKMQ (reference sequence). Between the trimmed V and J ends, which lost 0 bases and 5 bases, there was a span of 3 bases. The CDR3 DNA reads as TGTGCCAGCAGCTTAGGCCGAGATACGCAGTATTTT. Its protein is CASSLGRDTQYF.

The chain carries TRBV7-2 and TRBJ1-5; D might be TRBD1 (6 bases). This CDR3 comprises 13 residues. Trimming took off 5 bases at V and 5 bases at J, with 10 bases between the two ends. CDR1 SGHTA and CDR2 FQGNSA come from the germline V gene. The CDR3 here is CASSRGGDQPQHF. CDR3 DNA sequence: TGTGCCAGCAGCCGAGGGGGGGATCAGCCCCAGCATTTT.

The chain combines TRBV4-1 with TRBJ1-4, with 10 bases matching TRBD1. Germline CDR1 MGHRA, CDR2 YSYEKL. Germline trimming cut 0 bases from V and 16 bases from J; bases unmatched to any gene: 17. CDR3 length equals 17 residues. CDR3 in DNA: TGCGCCAGCAGCCAAGAGCCCCCCGGACAGGGGGTTCGAAGTAGGTTTTTT. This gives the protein CASSQEPPGQGVRSRFF.

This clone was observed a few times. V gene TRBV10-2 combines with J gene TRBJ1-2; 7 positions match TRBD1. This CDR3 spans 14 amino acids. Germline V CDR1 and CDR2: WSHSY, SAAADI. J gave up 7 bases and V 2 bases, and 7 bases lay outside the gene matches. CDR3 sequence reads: CASSEDREVVGYTF. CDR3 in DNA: TGCGCCAGCAGTGAGGACAGGGAAGTAGTTGGCTACACCTTC.

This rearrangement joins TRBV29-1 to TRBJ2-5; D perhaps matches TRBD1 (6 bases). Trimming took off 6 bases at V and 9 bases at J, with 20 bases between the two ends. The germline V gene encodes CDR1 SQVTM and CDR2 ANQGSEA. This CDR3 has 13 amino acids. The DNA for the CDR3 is TGCAGCGTCCGCCCCCAGGGGTTGGGGTCCCAGTACTTC. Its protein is CSVRPQGLGSQYF.

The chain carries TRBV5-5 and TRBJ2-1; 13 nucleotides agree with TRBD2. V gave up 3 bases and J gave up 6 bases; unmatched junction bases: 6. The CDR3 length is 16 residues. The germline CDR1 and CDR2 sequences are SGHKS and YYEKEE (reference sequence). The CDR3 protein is CASSSDGLAGANEQFF. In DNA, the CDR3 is TGTGCCAGCAGCTCGGACGGACTAGCGGGGGCCAATGAGCAGTTCTTC.

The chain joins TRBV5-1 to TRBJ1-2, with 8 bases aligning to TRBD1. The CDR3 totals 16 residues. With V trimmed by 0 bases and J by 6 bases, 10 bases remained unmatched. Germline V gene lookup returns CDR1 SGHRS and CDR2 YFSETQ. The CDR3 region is CASSLANTGGSDGYTF. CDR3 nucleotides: TGCGCCAGCAGCTTGGCCAACACAGGGGGTTCGGATGGCTACACCTTC.

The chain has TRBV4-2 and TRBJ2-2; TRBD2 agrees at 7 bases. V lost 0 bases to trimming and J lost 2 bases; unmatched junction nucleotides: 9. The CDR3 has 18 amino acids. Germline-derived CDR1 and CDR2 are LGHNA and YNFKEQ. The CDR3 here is CASSQDSGGGHNTGELFF. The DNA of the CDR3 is TGTGCCAGCAGCCAAGACTCGGGCGGGGGTCACAACACCGGGGAGCTGTTTTTT.

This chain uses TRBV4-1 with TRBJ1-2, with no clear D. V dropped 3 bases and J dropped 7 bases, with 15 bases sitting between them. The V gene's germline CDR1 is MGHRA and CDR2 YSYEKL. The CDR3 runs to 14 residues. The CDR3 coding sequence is TGCGCCAGCAGCCAGTTGGCCGGCACGGGTGGCTACACCTTC. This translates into CASSQLAGTGGYTF.

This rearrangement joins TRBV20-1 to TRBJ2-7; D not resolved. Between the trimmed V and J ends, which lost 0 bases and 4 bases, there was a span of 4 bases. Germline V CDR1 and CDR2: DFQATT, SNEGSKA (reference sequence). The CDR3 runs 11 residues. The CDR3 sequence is CSARDLYEQYF. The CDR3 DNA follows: TGCAGTGCTAGAGATCTTTACGAGCAGTACTTC.

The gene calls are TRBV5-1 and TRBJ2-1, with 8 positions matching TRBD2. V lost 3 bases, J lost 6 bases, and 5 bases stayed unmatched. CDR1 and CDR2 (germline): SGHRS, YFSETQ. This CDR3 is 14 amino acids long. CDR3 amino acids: CASSSLAAFNEQFF. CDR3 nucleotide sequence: TGCGCCAGCAGCTCACTAGCGGCTTTCAATGAGCAGTTCTTC.

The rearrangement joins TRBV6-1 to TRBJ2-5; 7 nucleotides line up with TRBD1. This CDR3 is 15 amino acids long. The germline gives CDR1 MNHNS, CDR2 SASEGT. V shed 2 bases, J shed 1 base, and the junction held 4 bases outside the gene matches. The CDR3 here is CASSELQGRQETQYF. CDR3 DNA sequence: TGTGCCAGCAGTGAACTACAGGGGCGCCAAGAGACCCAGTACTTC.

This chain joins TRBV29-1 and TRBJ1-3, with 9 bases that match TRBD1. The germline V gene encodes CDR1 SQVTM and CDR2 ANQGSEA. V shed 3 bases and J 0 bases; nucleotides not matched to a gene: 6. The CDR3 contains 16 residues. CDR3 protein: CSVDATGGRSGNTIYF. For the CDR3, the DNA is TGCAGCGTTGATGCCACAGGGGGCCGCTCTGGAAACACCATATATTTT.

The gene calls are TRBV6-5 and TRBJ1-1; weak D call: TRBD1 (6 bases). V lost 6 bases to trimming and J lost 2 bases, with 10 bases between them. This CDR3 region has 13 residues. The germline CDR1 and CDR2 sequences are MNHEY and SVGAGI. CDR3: CASSRTVNTEAFF. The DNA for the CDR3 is TGTGCCAGCAGCCGGACAGTTAACACTGAAGCTTTCTTT.

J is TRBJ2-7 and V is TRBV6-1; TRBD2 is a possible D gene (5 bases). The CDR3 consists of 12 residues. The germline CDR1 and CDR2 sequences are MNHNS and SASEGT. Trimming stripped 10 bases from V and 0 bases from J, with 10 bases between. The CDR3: CATERASYEQYF. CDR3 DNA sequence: TGTGCCACCGAGAGGGCCTCCTACGAGCAGTACTTC.

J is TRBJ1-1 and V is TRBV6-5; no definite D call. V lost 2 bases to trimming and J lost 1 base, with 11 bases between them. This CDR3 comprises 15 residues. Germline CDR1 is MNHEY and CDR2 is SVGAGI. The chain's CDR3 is CASSYSFSGNTEAFF. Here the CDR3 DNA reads TGTGCCAGCAGTTACAGCTTTTCCGGGAACACTGAAGCTTTCTTT.

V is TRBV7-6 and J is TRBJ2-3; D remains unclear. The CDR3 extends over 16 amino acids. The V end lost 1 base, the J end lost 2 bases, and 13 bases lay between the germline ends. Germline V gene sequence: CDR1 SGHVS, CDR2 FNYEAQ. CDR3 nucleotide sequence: TGTGCCAGCAGCTTAGATTCCAGGCCTCCCACAGATACGCAGTATTTT. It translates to CASSLDSRPPTDTQYF.

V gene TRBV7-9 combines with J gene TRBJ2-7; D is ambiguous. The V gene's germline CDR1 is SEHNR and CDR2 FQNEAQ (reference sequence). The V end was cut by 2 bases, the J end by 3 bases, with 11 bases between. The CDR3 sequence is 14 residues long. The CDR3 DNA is TGTGCCAGCAGCTTACAGGCGAACAACTACGAGCAGTACTTC. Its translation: CASSLQANNYEQYF. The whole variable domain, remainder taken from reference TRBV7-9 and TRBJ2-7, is DTGVSQNPRHKITKRGQNVTFRCDPISEHNRLYWYRQTLGQGPEFLTYFQNEAQLEKSRLLSDRFSAERPKGSFSTLEIQRTEQGDSAMYLCASSLQANNYEQYFGPGTRLTVT.